The 20 T cell receptor beta chains presented below share a single source sample, sequenced in a study of blood T cell repertoires in COVID-19. Here immunoSEQ multiplex PCR was the method, and the copy in TCRdb shows in-frame clones only, minus some. The sample lists about 280,000 clones; nearly 90% were seen once. The sample comprised PBMCs or T cells enriched from blood (not recorded which). The origin of the receptors is a woman aged 25 to 39 who had recovered from COVID-19.

This clone appeared once. The rearrangement joins TRBV18 to TRBJ1-1; 7 nucleotides line up with TRBD1. The junction had 20 bases not matched to a gene; V was cut back by 8 bases and J by 8 bases. Germline V CDR1 and CDR2: KGHSH, LQKENI. The CDR3 loop spans 16 amino acids. In DNA form, the CDR3 reads TGTGCCAGCGCATCAAGACCGGCGGATTGGACAGGCGAAGCTTTCTTT. It codes for CASASRPADWTGEAFF.

The gene calls are TRBV25-1 and TRBJ2-7; tentative D call: TRBD2 (5 bases). This CDR3 comprises 15 residues. Per the germline V gene, CDR1 is MGHDK and CDR2 is SYGVNS. The V and J ends lost 6 bases and 4 bases respectively, with 19 bases between them. This CDR3 reads CASSERVGLGYEQYF. For the CDR3, the DNA is TGTGCCAGCAGCGAGAGGGTGGGGTTAGGGTACGAGCAGTACTTC.

CDR3 in amino acids: CASSPQDRGTDTQYF. The CDR3 nucleotides read TGTGCCAGCTCACCACAGGACAGGGGCACAGATACGCAGTATTTT. The rearrangement uses TRBV18 and TRBJ2-3; 8 positions agree with TRBD1. After removal of 1 base from V and 1 base from J, the junction contained 1 base not matched to a gene. The CDR3 covers 15 residues. Germline V gives CDR1 KGHSH, CDR2 LQKENI.

This chain joins TRBV4-3 and TRBJ1-6, with 8 bases lining up with TRBD1. In germline, CDR1 is LGHNA, CDR2 YSLEER. The CDR3 extends over 16 amino acids. V shed 1 base, J shed 5 bases, and the junction held 4 bases outside the gene matches. CDR3 protein: CASSQGQGFNNSPLHF. The CDR3 DNA reads as TGCGCCAGCAGCCAAGGACAGGGGTTCAATAATTCACCCCTCCACTTT.

This sequence joins TRBV28 and TRBJ1-1, with 11 positions matching TRBD1. From germline, CDR1 is MDHEN and CDR2 SYDVKM. The CDR3 spans 14 residues. V lost 5 bases to trimming and J lost 3 bases; unmatched junction nucleotides: 2. The CDR3 DNA is TGTGCCAGCAGTGCGGGACAGGGGGACACTGAAGCTTTCTTT. Its translation is CASSAGQGDTEAFF.

This chain joins TRBV7-3 and TRBJ2-2; 7 bases fit TRBD2. This CDR3 contains 17 residues. V shed 1 base and J 2 bases; nucleotides not matched to a gene: 7. Germline V gene data show CDR1 as SGHTA and CDR2 as FQGTGA. In DNA, the CDR3 is TGTGCCAGCAGCTTAAAGCGGGGCGAATATAACACCGGGGAGCTGTTTTTT. It encodes CASSLKRGEYNTGELFF.

This chain links TRBV28 with TRBJ1-4, with 7 bases matching TRBD1. The germline V gene has CDR1 MDHEN and CDR2 SYDVKM. This CDR3 contains 15 residues. Trimming cost V 5 bases and J 5 bases; bases outside gene matches: 8. Written as DNA, the CDR3 is TGTGCCAGCAGTCAACGGGACAGACCAAATGAAAAACTGTTTTTT. Its translation is CASSQRDRPNEKLFF.

The chain employs TRBV29-1 and TRBJ2-7; D is unresolved. Germline lookup yields CDR1 SQVTM and CDR2 ANQGSEA. This CDR3 comprises 14 residues. V shed 1 base and J shed 0 bases, with 10 bases lying between them. CDR3 residues: CSVEGLTSSYEQYF. CDR3 coding DNA: TGCAGCGTTGAAGGCCTCACGAGCTCCTACGAGCAGTACTTC.

The rearrangement links TRBV29-1 to TRBJ1-1; unclear D gene. The CDR3 contains 11 residues. Between the trimmed V and J ends, which lost 4 bases and 5 bases, there was a span of 8 bases. Per the germline V gene, CDR1 is SQVTM and CDR2 is ANQGSEA. CDR3 protein: CSVVRVTEAFF. DNA for the CDR3: TGCAGCGTTGTAAGAGTTACTGAAGCTTTCTTT.

The chain links TRBV9 to TRBJ1-2; the D is unclear. The length of the CDR3 is 13 residues. Trimming removed 0 bases at V and 6 bases at J, with 9 bases between. The germline V gene encodes CDR1 SGDLS and CDR2 YYNGEE. CDR3 DNA: TGTGCCAGCAGCGTAGGCGGGAGGAATGGCTACACCTTC. As protein: CASSVGGRNGYTF.

The chain recombines TRBV27 with TRBJ1-2; D is ambiguous. CDR1 and CDR2 from the germline V gene are MNHEY and SMNVEV (reference sequence). V lost 4 bases and J 4 bases, leaving 13 bases between the germline ends. The CDR3 loop spans 14 amino acids. CDR3 sequence: CASSSVGKTYGYTF. The CDR3 DNA sequence: TGTGCCAGCAGTTCAGTCGGGAAAACCTATGGCTACACCTTC.

The V call is TRBV27, the J call TRBJ1-1; D is unclear. Between the trimmed V and J ends, which lost 5 bases and 0 bases, there was a span of 16 bases. The CDR3 totals 16 residues. The germline V gene has CDR1 MNHEY and CDR2 SMNVEV (reference sequence). The chain's CDR3 is CASSLKQVLMNTEAFF. For the CDR3, the DNA is TGTGCCAGCAGTCTGAAACAAGTTCTTATGAACACTGAAGCTTTCTTT.

The J gene is TRBJ2-7, the V gene TRBV4-1; weak D call: TRBD1 (5 bases). In germline, CDR1 is MGHRA, CDR2 YSYEKL. The CDR3 has 15 amino acids. V lost 3 bases and J lost 0, with 12 bases in between. The DNA for the CDR3 is TGCGCCAGCAGCCACTCCCCGACAGTCTCCTACGAGCAGTACTTC. It is translated as CASSHSPTVSYEQYF.

The rearrangement joins TRBV3-1 (or the pseudogene TRBV3-2) to TRBJ2-5; the match to TRBD1 covers 7 bases. V was pared by 4 bases and J by 10 bases, with 3 bases of the junction left unmatched. Looked up from germline, CDR1 is LGHDT and CDR2 is YNNKEL (reference sequence). This CDR3 spans 11 amino acids. CDR3 protein: CASSRQGNQYF. CDR3 DNA sequence: TGTGCCAGCAGCCGACAGGGCAACCAGTACTTC.

The chain has TRBV4-1 and TRBJ1-5, with a possible D match to TRBD1 (6 bases). Trimming removed 1 base from V and 6 bases from J, with 16 bases in between. CDR1 is MGHRA, CDR2 YSYEKL, per germline. This CDR3 is built from 16 residues. The CDR3 protein is CASSQVGQPVGQPQHF. CDR3 bases: TGCGCCAGCAGCCAAGTAGGACAGCCGGTGGGTCAGCCCCAGCATTTT.

The chain is built from TRBV10-2 and TRBJ2-2, with TRBD1 matching 10 bases. This CDR3 has 15 residues. Germline V gene lookup returns CDR1 WSHSY and CDR2 SAAADI. V was pared by 5 bases and J by 5 bases, with 5 bases of the junction left unmatched. CDR3 nucleotides: TGCGCCAGCAGTCGGACAGGGGGTTCAACCGGGGAGCTGTTTTTT. Its protein product is CASSRTGGSTGELFF.

V gene TRBV4-1 combines with J gene TRBJ2-2; D perhaps matches TRBD2 (6 bases). The V and J ends lost 1 base and 2 bases respectively, with 14 bases between them. Germline-derived CDR1 and CDR2 are MGHRA and YSYEKL. This CDR3 spans 17 amino acids. CDR3 in amino acids: CASSQGRAYENTGELFF. The CDR3 DNA follows: TGCGCCAGCAGCCAAGGGAGGGCGTACGAAAACACCGGGGAGCTGTTTTTT.

The chain recombines TRBV28 with TRBJ1-5; D may be TRBD1 (6 bases). Trimming took off 5 bases at V and 4 bases at J, with 9 bases between the two ends. Germline CDR1 reads MDHEN; CDR2 reads SYDVKM. The length of the CDR3 is 13 residues. CDR3 DNA sequence: TGTGCCAGCAGTAACACAGGGAATCAGCCCCAGCATTTT. This translates into CASSNTGNQPQHF.

This sequence joins TRBV4-1 and TRBJ1-5, with TRBD1 identical over 10 bases. The ends lost 4 bases at V and 3 bases at J; junction bases unmatched: 6. This CDR3 has 16 residues. Germline loops: CDR1 MGHRA, CDR2 YSYEKL. The CDR3 bases are TGCGCCAGCAGCCCCCCGACAGGGGGCCTCAATCAGCCCCAGCATTTT. It yields the protein CASSPPTGGLNQPQHF.

The rearrangement uses TRBV28 and TRBJ1-2, with TRBD1 matching over 7 bases. The length of the CDR3 is 16 residues. The V and J ends lost 3 bases and 4 bases, in that order; junction bases with no gene match: 11. Germline assignment: CDR1 MDHEN and CDR2 SYDVKM. CDR3: CASSFGAGGPPYGYTF. The CDR3 nucleotides read TGTGCCAGCAGTTTTGGGGCAGGGGGGCCTCCCTATGGCTACACCTTC.